This T cell receptor beta chain came from a study of T-cell memory formation after mild COVID-19. Findings and limits, study-wide: For second-wave clones that peaked at day 37, SARS-CoV-2 specificity went unverified.

Concerning this clonotype: What it binds is not known.

From 5'RACE with constant-segment primers came TCR alpha and TCR beta cDNA libraries that carried sample barcodes and UMIs. TCRdb redid the calling of the 5' RACE reads with MiXCR, one entry per CDR3 protein. Of roughly 100,000 distinct CDR3 sequences detected, 12% appear once; the ten largest clones hold around 30%. The CDR3 consists of 14 residues. Germline V lookup: CDR1 MNHEY, CDR2 SMNVEV (reference sequence). The V and J ends lost 1 base and 0 bases respectively, with 5 bases between them. The receptor was isolated from an adult woman who had mild COVID-19 (a few samples of this study predate the infection). Cell type and time point are not known. The V call is TRBV27, the J call TRBJ2-3; no firm D call. The sequencing sample was made of PBMCs or a T cell subset sorted from them (not recorded which). The CDR3 DNA reads as TGTGCCAGCAGTTTATTTGGGAGCACAGATACGCAGTATTTT. Amino acids: CASSLFGSTDTQYF.